This T cell receptor (beta chain) comes out of a study of blood T cells in healthy people across ages. General study results and limits: The study found TCR beta diversity correlated strongly with naive T cell percentage. Age showed a roughly linear inverse relationship with TCR beta diversity per million T cells.

The authors ran a second PCR of roughly 6 to 12 cycles using a sample-barcoded 5' primer and a J-beta primer mix. Each cDNA molecule, via a template-switch adaptor with 12 random nucleotides, was tagged. TCRdb ran MiXCR on the 5' RACE reads and lists one entry per CDR3 protein. The sample consists of about 830,000 distinct CDR3 sequences, less than 80% of them appearing once. A single count supports this clonotype. Its target is not known. This sequence was found in a man between 25 and 39 years old in good health. The material sequenced was blood.

Written as DNA, the CDR3 is TGTGCCAGCAGTTTAGGTTTCTCAAGCTCCTACAATGAGCAGTTCTTC. Amino acid sequence: CASSLGFSSSYNEQFF. The rearrangement links TRBV28 to TRBJ2-1, with D uncertain. Trimming took 2 bases from V and 0 from J, leaving 11 bases between them. The germline V gene has CDR1 MDHEN and CDR2 SYDVKM. The CDR3 runs to 16 residues.